These 29 T cell receptor beta chains originate from one sample sequenced in a study of shared clonotypes between healthy human individuals. The data were produced by immunoSEQ multiplex PCR, yet TCRdb's version contains in-frame clones alone and is incomplete. Here the sample spans 1,500,000 or so clones, around 97% being singletons. Material for sequencing was naive CD4+ T cells sorted from blood. Subset: CD45RA+ positively selected. These receptors were taken from a man aged 25 to 40 in good health.

In its sample, this clone was seen once. V and J are TRBV2 and TRBJ2-3, with TRBD2 identical over 12 bases. Unmatched junction bases numbered 9, after V lost 5 bases and J lost 0 bases. There are 18 residues in the CDR3. Germline V gives CDR1 SNHLY, CDR2 FYNNEI. The CDR3 loop is CASSSNRTSGISTDTQYF. The CDR3 DNA reads TGTGCCAGCAGTTCAAATAGGACTAGCGGGATCAGCACAGATACGCAGTATTTT.

V gene TRBV28 combines with J gene TRBJ1-5; D remains unclear. CDR1 is MDHEN, CDR2 SYDVKM, per germline. V lost 6 bases, J lost 5 bases, and 11 bases lay in between. The CDR3 runs 13 residues. CDR3 sequence: CASSPPPDQPQHF. DNA of the CDR3: TGTGCCAGCAGCCCACCCCCGGATCAGCCCCAGCATTTT.

DNA for the CDR3: TGCAGCGTTGAAACTGGAGGTAGCACAGATACGCAGTATTTT. It translates to CSVETGGSTDTQYF. This chain uses TRBV29-1 with TRBJ2-3, with D perhaps matching TRBD2 (5 bases). V was cut by 2 bases and J by 0 bases, with 9 bases left in between. The germline gives CDR1 SQVTM, CDR2 ANQGSEA. The CDR3 is 14 residues long.

The chain recombines TRBV30 with TRBJ1-5; D not resolved. CDR1 and CDR2 (germline): GTSNPN, SVGIG (reference sequence). The CDR3 consists of 13 residues. V shed 1 base and J shed 5 bases, with 9 bases lying between them. CDR3: CAWSGGVDQPQHF. CDR3 DNA: TGTGCCTGGAGTGGCGGGGTTGATCAGCCCCAGCATTTT.

This clone showed up just once. The CDR3 sequence: CASSERVEHQPQHF. The CDR3 DNA is TGTGCCAGCAGTGAAAGAGTGGAACATCAGCCCCAGCATTTT. This chain links TRBV2 with TRBJ1-5, with unresolved D. Germline-derived CDR1 and CDR2 are SNHLY and FYNNEI. The CDR3 contains 14 residues. V dropped 2 bases and J dropped 5 bases, with 10 bases sitting between them. Full variable domain (outside the CDR3, taken from reference TRBV2 and TRBJ1-5): EPEVTQTPSHQVTQMGQEVILRCVPISNHLYFYWYRQILGQKVEFLVSFYNNEISEKSEIFDDQFSVERPDGSNFTLKIRSTKLEDSAMYFCASSERVEHQPQHFGDGTRLSIL.

The gene calls are TRBV2 and TRBJ2-1; a weak D match, TRBD1 (6 bases). The length of the CDR3 is 13 residues. Germline V gene sequence: CDR1 SNHLY, CDR2 FYNNEI. Trimming removed 6 bases at V and 9 bases at J, with 15 bases between. CDR3 coding DNA: TGTGCCAGCAGCCTAAAACAGGGCGGTGAGCAGTTCTTC. Translation: CASSLKQGGEQFF.

The gene calls are TRBV2 and TRBJ2-7; TRBD1 might be the D (5 bases). V was shortened by 1 base and J by 1 base, with 11 bases between the two germline ends. The germline gives CDR1 SNHLY, CDR2 FYNNEI. CDR3 length: 15 residues. DNA of the CDR3: TGTGCCAGCAGTGAAGGAAGGACAAAATCCTACGAGCAGTACTTC. Translation gives CASSEGRTKSYEQYF. The complete variable domain, with remaining parts taken from reference TRBV2 and TRBJ2-7, reads EPEVTQTPSHQVTQMGQEVILRCVPISNHLYFYWYRQILGQKVEFLVSFYNNEISEKSEIFDDQFSVERPDGSNFTLKIRSTKLEDSAMYFCASSEGRTKSYEQYFGPGTRLTVT.

J is TRBJ2-7 and V is TRBV5-5; a weak D match, TRBD1 (7 bases). The CDR3 totals 14 residues. The V and J ends lost 4 bases and 2 bases respectively, with 13 bases between them. Germline CDR1 reads SGHKS; CDR2 reads YYEKEE (reference sequence). The CDR3 reads CASSHAGGTYEQYF. The CDR3 DNA reads as TGTGCCAGCAGCCACGCAGGGGGGACCTACGAGCAGTACTTC.

The chain recombines TRBV19 with TRBJ2-3, with a possible D match to TRBD2 (5 bases). V was shortened by 3 bases and J by 0 bases, with 25 bases between the two germline ends. Germline V CDR1 and CDR2: LNHDA, SQIVND (reference sequence). The CDR3 has 20 amino acids. Here the CDR3 DNA reads TGTGCCAGTAGTATCCGGAGAGCGGTATCTCTGGAGTCTAGCACAGATACGCAGTATTTT. It yields the protein CASSIRRAVSLESSTDTQYF.

The rearrangement links TRBV27 to TRBJ2-1; 8 nucleotides align to TRBD2. CDR1 MNHEY and CDR2 SMNVEV come from the germline V gene (reference sequence). The ends lost 8 bases at V and 9 bases at J; junction bases unmatched: 9. The CDR3 contains 13 residues. CDR3 amino acids: CASALGLVGEQFF. The DNA for the CDR3 is TGTGCCAGCGCGCTGGGACTAGTTGGTGAGCAGTTCTTC.

The chain links TRBV5-1 to TRBJ1-4; D unresolved. This CDR3 has 14 residues. Germline loops: CDR1 SGHRS, CDR2 YFSETQ. Trimming stripped 4 bases from V and 5 bases from J, with 12 bases between. The CDR3 DNA is TGCGCCAGCAGCGTACAATTCGGAAATGAAAAACTGTTTTTT. The encoded protein is CASSVQFGNEKLFF.

J is TRBJ2-1 and V is TRBV7-2; D is tentatively TRBD1 or TRBD2 (6 bases each). Per the germline V gene, CDR1 is SGHTA and CDR2 is FQGNSA. Trimming took off 2 bases at V and 8 bases at J, with 19 bases between the two ends. This CDR3 contains 16 residues. The DNA for the CDR3 is TGTGCCAGCAGCTTACTGGGGGGCGGACTTCTTGATGAGCAGTTCTTC. It is translated as CASSLLGGGLLDEQFF.

This rearrangement joins TRBV2 to TRBJ2-1; D is uncertain. Per germline, CDR1 SNHLY and CDR2 FYNNEI. The CDR3 runs 12 residues. Trimming shortened V by 4 bases and J by 10 bases, and 11 bases separated the two germline ends. The CDR3 sequence: CASSVIVEEQFF. CDR3 sequence (DNA): TGTGCCAGCAGTGTCATAGTTGAGGAGCAGTTCTTC.

V gene TRBV28 combines with J gene TRBJ1-1, with 7 bases lining up with TRBD1. The junction had 7 bases not matched to a gene; V was cut back by 3 bases and J by 0 bases. The germline V gene has CDR1 MDHEN and CDR2 SYDVKM. CDR3 length: 16 amino acids. The DNA of the CDR3 is TGTGCCAGCAGTTTGGGGGGGGACAGTGTGAACACTGAAGCTTTCTTT. Its protein is CASSLGGDSVNTEAFF. Filled out from reference TRBV28 and TRBJ1-1, the complete variable domain reads DVKVTQSSRYLVKRTGEKVFLECVQDMDHENMFWYRQDPGLGLRLIYFSYDVKMKEKGDIPEGYSVSREKKERFSLILESASTNQTSMYLCASSLGGDSVNTEAFFGQGTRLTVV.

The rearrangement uses TRBV25-1 and TRBJ2-7, with D hard to call. Germline V gene data show CDR1 as MGHDK and CDR2 as SYGVNS. V lost 3 bases to trimming and J lost 10 bases, with 10 bases between them. The CDR3 is 11 amino acids. This CDR3 reads CASSESRVQYF. The DNA of the CDR3 is TGTGCCAGCAGTGAGTCGAGAGTCCAGTACTTC.

The chain is built from TRBV18 and TRBJ2-2, with 7 bases that match TRBD1. Germline V lookup: CDR1 KGHSH, CDR2 LQKENI. V trimming: 4 bases; J trimming: 1 base; junction bases outside the gene matches: 3. The CDR3 is 15 residues long. The CDR3 loop reads CASSHRDRNTGELFF. Here the CDR3 DNA reads TGTGCCAGCTCACACCGGGACAGGAACACCGGGGAGCTGTTTTTT.

V is TRBV27 and J is TRBJ2-1; 16 bases align to TRBD2. The CDR3 extends over 18 amino acids. Germline V gene sequence: CDR1 MNHEY, CDR2 SMNVEV (reference sequence). Trimming removed 5 bases from V and 4 bases from J; junction bases left unmatched: 8. The CDR3 bases are TGTGCCAGCAGTATGGGACTAGCGGGAGGGCACATTTACAATGAGCAGTTCTTC. Translating it yields CASSMGLAGGHIYNEQFF.

The gene calls are TRBV7-9 and TRBJ2-7; tentative D call: TRBD2 (5 bases). Germline V CDR1 and CDR2: SEHNR, FQNEAQ (reference sequence). The CDR3 extends over 17 amino acids. Trimming removed 7 bases at V and 4 bases at J, with 26 bases between. The CDR3 loop reads CASIHSQGPSGLYEQYF. The CDR3 DNA reads TGTGCCAGCATTCACTCCCAAGGACCTTCGGGGTTATACGAGCAGTACTTC.

The rearrangement links TRBV5-1 to TRBJ2-3; the D is unclear. CDR1 is SGHRS and CDR2 is YFSETQ in the germline V gene. The CDR3 has 15 residues. Between the trimmed V and J ends, which lost 0 bases and 0 bases, there was a span of 8 bases. The CDR3 DNA is TGCGCCAGCAGCTTGGTCGTCAGTAGCACAGATACGCAGTATTTT. Translated, it gives CASSLVVSSTDTQYF.

The chain links TRBV7-2 to TRBJ2-7; D not resolved. V lost 0 bases to trimming and J lost 2 bases, with 8 bases between them. Germline V gene data show CDR1 as SGHTA and CDR2 as FQGNSA. The CDR3 runs 14 residues. The CDR3, as DNA: TGTGCCAGCAGCTTAGCGCCGTCGACCTACGAGCAGTACTTC. This gives the protein CASSLAPSTYEQYF.

The rearrangement joins TRBV28 to TRBJ2-7, with a tentative D call TRBD1 (5 bases). The CDR3 has 14 residues. The germline V and J ends were trimmed by 4 bases and 6 bases, with 16 bases remaining between them. Germline V gene data show CDR1 as MDHEN and CDR2 as SYDVKM. CDR3 protein: CASSSSGFAIEQYF. The DNA for the CDR3 is TGTGCCAGCAGTTCCTCAGGGTTTGCCATCGAGCAGTACTTC.

The chain combines TRBV9 with TRBJ2-1; no clear D gene. V dropped 3 bases and J dropped 7 bases, with 8 bases sitting between them. The germline CDR1 and CDR2 sequences are SGDLS and YYNGEE. The CDR3 sequence is 12 residues long. DNA of the CDR3: TGTGCCAGCAGCGATCTTAGGAATGAGCAGTTCTTC. Residues: CASSDLRNEQFF. The full variable domain, in which reference TRBV9 and TRBJ2-1 provide the parts outside the CDR3, is DSGVTQTPKHLITATGQRVTLRCSPRSGDLSVYWYQQSLDQGLQFLIQYYNGEERAKGNILERFSAQQFPDLHSELNLSSLELGDSALYFCASSDLRNEQFFGPGTRLTVL.

The chain combines TRBV18 with TRBJ2-2; the D is unclear. The V end lost 3 bases, the J end lost 2 bases, and 10 bases lay between the germline ends. The germline V gene encodes CDR1 KGHSH and CDR2 LQKENI. CDR3 size: 15 residues. The CDR3 reads CASSPLSENTGELFF. CDR3 bases: TGTGCCAGCTCACCGCTCTCGGAAAACACCGGGGAGCTGTTTTTT.

The chain uses TRBV2 and TRBJ2-2; D remains ambiguous. This CDR3 spans 13 amino acids. The germline V gene encodes CDR1 SNHLY and CDR2 FYNNEI. Trimming shortened V by 5 bases and J by 1 base, and 5 bases separated the two germline ends. CDR3 sequence reads: CASSNRNTGELFF. The DNA for the CDR3 is TGTGCCAGCAGTAACAGGAACACCGGGGAGCTGTTTTTT.

This clone was seen just once. This chain links TRBV5-4 with TRBJ2-2, with TRBD2 matching over 9 bases. Germline trimming cut 1 base from V and 2 bases from J; bases unmatched to any gene: 3. This CDR3 region has 16 residues. Per germline, CDR1 SGHNT and CDR2 YYREEE (reference sequence). CDR3 nucleotides: TGTGCCAGCAGCTTGATAGCGGGAGTAAACACCGGGGAGCTGTTTTTT. Its protein is CASSLIAGVNTGELFF.

This chain connects TRBV19 to TRBJ2-1; 7 nucleotides match TRBD2. The CDR3 length is 11 residues. Germline values: CDR1 LNHDA, CDR2 SQIVND (reference sequence). V lost 11 bases and J lost 3; bases outside the gene matches: 1. CDR3 DNA sequence: TGTGCCGCGGGGGACTACAATGAGCAGTTCTTC. This gives the protein CAAGDYNEQFF.

This sequence joins TRBV7-8 and TRBJ2-3, with D hard to call. With 1 base removed from V and 1 base from J, the gap between germline ends came to 9 bases. From germline, CDR1 is SGHVS and CDR2 FQNEAQ. This CDR3 contains 15 residues. The CDR3 region is CASSLGLVGTDTQYF. The CDR3 DNA sequence: TGTGCCAGCAGCTTAGGACTGGTGGGCACAGATACGCAGTATTTT.

This clone was detected only a few times. This rearrangement joins TRBV28 to TRBJ1-4, with no clear D. This CDR3 comprises 10 residues. Trimming stripped 5 bases from V and 8 bases from J, with 3 bases between. Germline CDR1 and CDR2: MDHEN and SYDVKM. The CDR3 DNA sequence: TGTGCCAGCAGTGAAGAAAAACTGTTTTTT. It yields the protein CASSEEKLFF.

The CDR3, as DNA: TGCGCCAGCTCTACCGGGACTAGCGGGTTCCCGGACTTCTTC. Translated, it gives CASSTGTSGFPDFF. The V gene is TRBV5-1, the J gene TRBJ2-1; the match to TRBD2 covers 12 bases. The germline V gene has CDR1 SGHRS and CDR2 YFSETQ. The CDR3 is made up of 14 amino acids. Unmatched junction bases numbered 15, after V lost 7 bases and J lost 16 bases. Full variable domain (remainder filled in from reference TRBV5-1 and TRBJ2-1): KAGVTQTPRYLIKTRGQQVTLSCSPISGHRSVSWYQQTPGQGLQFLFEYFSETQRNKGNFPGRFSGRQFSNSRSEMNVSTLELGDSALYLCASSTGTSGFPDFFGPGTRLTVL.